These 3 T cell receptor beta chains were sequenced from one sample in a study of blood T cell repertoires in COVID-19. Sequenced by immunoSEQ multiplex PCR; TCRdb stores in-frame clones only, minus some. The sample contains some 70,000 clones, 81% of which appear only once. Specimen: peripheral blood. These receptors all stem from a woman between 65 and 79 years old with acute or convalescent COVID-19.

The chain has TRBV9 and TRBJ1-1; D is undetermined. The CDR3 consists of 13 residues. The V end was cut by 0 bases, the J end by 5 bases, with 8 bases between. Germline V gene data show CDR1 as SGDLS and CDR2 as YYNGEE. The CDR3: CASSVGSQTEAFF. CDR3 in DNA: TGTGCCAGCAGCGTAGGGTCCCAGACTGAAGCTTTCTTT.

V gene TRBV5-6 combines with J gene TRBJ2-5, with D possibly being TRBD1 (5 bases). V gave up 0 bases and J gave up 1 base, with 10 bases separating them. Germline-derived CDR1 and CDR2 are SGHDT and YYEEEE. This CDR3 has 15 amino acids. The CDR3, as DNA: TGTGCCAGCAGCTTGGCTCAGGGCCTCCAAGAGACCCAGTACTTC. The encoded protein is CASSLAQGLQETQYF.

CDR3 residues: CASSLPGQGALANYGYTF. The CDR3 nucleotides read TGTGCCAGCAGCTTACCCGGACAGGGGGCCTTAGCTAACTATGGCTACACCTTC. This chain uses TRBV5-4 with TRBJ1-2; TRBD1 matches 11 bases. V lost 2 bases to trimming and J lost 0 bases; unmatched junction nucleotides: 9. Germline assignment: CDR1 SGHNT and CDR2 YYREEE (reference sequence). There are 18 residues in the CDR3.